Sequencing of this TCR beta chain was carried out in a study of identical twins. Study observations and caveats: Weaker excess sharing between twins was seen in beta out-of-frame sequences. Interpretation of the results relied on cross-sectional statistical analysis and not on following the same donors.

MiXCR was run by TCRdb on the 5' RACE reads, yielding one entry per CDR3 protein. The sample has just under 650,000 distinct CDR3 sequences, around 7.4% seen once. In the case of this clonotype: Its target is unknown.

CDR1 and CDR2 (germline): SEHNR, FQNEAQ (reference sequence). With 3 bases clipped from V and 2 bases from J, the junction kept 3 bases outside the gene matches. The CDR3 length is 15 residues. These same data were also listed under a study on yellow fever vaccine responses in identical twins.

This receptor was obtained from a woman younger than 35 in good health. The sample comprised PBMCs. The V and J genes are TRBV7-9 and TRBJ2-3, with TRBD1 matching over 9 bases. The CDR3 nucleotides are TGTGCCAGCAGCTTGACAGGGGGTTTCACAGATACGCAGTATTTT. Amino acids: CASSLTGGFTDTQYF.